Shown below are 30 T cell receptor beta chains from a single sample sequenced in a study of shared clonotypes between healthy human individuals. Sequencing was performed with immunoSEQ multiplex PCR; in TCRdb, only in-frame clones are kept and a portion is missing. Of under 650,000 clones listed, 95% to 97% are singletons. The sample taken for sequencing was naive CD4+ T cells sorted from blood. Documented subset: CD45RA+ positively selected. Receptors originate from a woman under 40 in good health.

The chain links TRBV5-6 to TRBJ2-7, with D maybe TRBD2 (5 bases). V was cut by 1 base and J by 6 bases, with 11 bases left in between. The CDR3 sequence is 13 residues long. The V gene's germline CDR1 is SGHDT and CDR2 YYEEEE. CDR3 in DNA: TGTGCCAGCAGCTTGCGGCTAGCTCCCGAGCAGTACTTC. Protein sequence: CASSLRLAPEQYF.

This chain links TRBV2 with TRBJ2-7, with 10 bases that match TRBD2. The germline gives CDR1 SNHLY, CDR2 FYNNEI. This CDR3 comprises 13 residues. The trim removed 10 bases at V and 3 bases at J, leaving 6 bases unmatched. The CDR3 reads CATEGLASYEQYF. The CDR3, as DNA: TGTGCCACCGAGGGACTAGCGAGCTACGAGCAGTACTTC.

The chain joins TRBV11-2 to TRBJ2-3; a weak D match, TRBD1 (6 bases). V was trimmed by 5 bases and J by 0 bases, leaving 15 bases between them. This CDR3 region has 16 residues. Looked up from germline, CDR1 is SGHAT and CDR2 is FQNNGV. The CDR3 nucleotides are TGTGCCAGCAGCCAGGGACAACTCGCTAGCACAGATACGCAGTATTTT. The encoded protein is CASSQGQLASTDTQYF.

The chain joins TRBV2 to TRBJ1-3; D remains ambiguous. This CDR3 has 16 residues. Trimming shortened V by 5 bases and J by 0 bases, and 14 bases separated the two germline ends. The germline V gene has CDR1 SNHLY and CDR2 FYNNEI. The CDR3 reads CASSTLSSGSGNTIYF. Here the CDR3 DNA reads TGTGCCAGCAGTACTTTGTCGTCGGGCTCTGGAAACACCATATATTTT.

The chain is built from TRBV28 and TRBJ2-5; 7 bases are a match to TRBD2. The DNA matches TRBJ2-7 better at its end, which makes the J call doubtful. Germline values: CDR1 MDHEN, CDR2 SYDVKM. The length of the CDR3 is 15 residues. CDR3 residues: CASSAASGNSYEQYF. CDR3 DNA: TGTGCCAGCAGTGCCGCTAGCGGTAACTCCTACGAGCAGTACTTC.

This rearrangement joins TRBV19 to TRBJ2-2; D not resolved. This CDR3 is 15 amino acids long. Germline V gene lookup returns CDR1 LNHDA and CDR2 SQIVND (reference sequence). V was pared by 9 bases and J by 0 bases, with 14 bases between. The CDR3 DNA is TGTGCCAGCCACCAACTTCGGGCGAACACCGGGGAGCTGTTTTTT. Protein sequence: CASHQLRANTGELFF. Filled out from reference TRBV19 and TRBJ2-2, the complete variable domain reads DGGITQSPKYLFRKEGQNVTLSCEQNLNHDAMYWYRQDPGQGLRLIYYSQIVNDFQKGDIAEGYSVSREKKESFPLTVTSAQKNPTAFYLCASHQLRANTGELFFGEGSRLTVL.

The CDR3 nucleotides read TGTGCCACCCGACTCTCCGGGACAGGTAACACTGAAGCTTTCTTT. Translation: CATRLSGTGNTEAFF. The chain employs TRBV19 and TRBJ1-1; 8 positions match TRBD1. V lost 10 bases and J lost 2; bases outside the gene matches: 12. This CDR3 has 15 amino acids. The V gene's germline CDR1 is LNHDA and CDR2 SQIVND (reference sequence).

This clone is a singleton in its sample. The chain has TRBV29-1 and TRBJ2-7, with 7 positions matching TRBD2. The CDR3 is made up of 13 amino acids. V lost 4 bases and J lost 5; bases outside the gene matches: 8. Germline CDR1 SQVTM, CDR2 ANQGSEA. This chain's CDR3 is CSVAASGSHEQYF. The CDR3 nucleotides are TGCAGCGTTGCGGCTAGCGGCAGCCACGAGCAGTACTTC.

The V and J genes are TRBV7-9 and TRBJ2-7; 11 bases match TRBD1. The CDR3 is 16 residues long. V shed 4 bases and J 3 bases; nucleotides not matched to a gene: 8. The V gene's germline CDR1 is SEHNR and CDR2 FQNEAQ (reference sequence). The CDR3, as DNA: TGTGCCAGCAGCTACCTACCCGGGACAGGGGGCTACGAGCAGTACTTC. Encoded protein: CASSYLPGTGGYEQYF.

This chain connects TRBV28 to TRBJ2-7, with 7 bases identical to TRBD2. J gave up 1 base and V 5 bases, and 11 bases lay outside the gene matches. The CDR3 extends over 16 amino acids. CDR1 and CDR2 from the germline V gene are MDHEN and SYDVKM. The CDR3 nucleotides are TGTGCCAGCAGTCCCCATGGACTAGATAGTTCCTACGAGCAGTACTTC. It yields the protein CASSPHGLDSSYEQYF.

This chain uses TRBV4-2 with TRBJ2-3; tentatively, D is TRBD1 (5 bases). V was cut by 2 bases and J by 4 bases, with 13 bases left in between. Germline-derived CDR1 and CDR2 are LGHNA and YNFKEQ. The CDR3 consists of 15 residues. The CDR3: CASSQTTQGPDTQYF. The CDR3 DNA follows: TGTGCCAGCAGCCAAACAACTCAGGGCCCAGATACGCAGTATTTT.

The rearrangement joins TRBV28 to TRBJ2-5, with 8 nucleotides matching TRBD2. Germline V gene sequence: CDR1 MDHEN, CDR2 SYDVKM. CDR3 length: 14 residues. V was clipped by 6 bases and J by 5 bases; unmatched bases: 8. The CDR3, as DNA: TGTGCCAGCAGCAATAGCGGGGTGGGGGAGACCCAGTACTTC. Translation gives CASSNSGVGETQYF.

The gene calls are TRBV5-1 and TRBJ1-6; weak D call: TRBD1 (5 bases). CDR3 length: 15 amino acids. V lost 0 bases and J 9 bases, leaving 13 bases between the germline ends. The germline V gene encodes CDR1 SGHRS and CDR2 YFSETQ. The CDR3 DNA reads TGCGCCAGCAGCTTGGGTCAGGGCAGAACTTCACCCCTCCACTTT. It is translated as CASSLGQGRTSPLHF.

This clone showed up just once. The chain combines TRBV2 with TRBJ1-5, with TRBD1 identical over 10 bases. From germline, CDR1 is SNHLY and CDR2 FYNNEI. Unmatched junction bases numbered 13, after V lost 4 bases and J lost 4 bases. The CDR3 has 18 residues. Here the CDR3 DNA reads TGTGCCAGCAGTGGACGGGACAGGGGCGCCCCATTGAATCAGCCCCAGCATTTT. It codes for CASSGRDRGAPLNQPQHF.

This chain links TRBV14 with TRBJ2-3; the match to TRBD2 covers 9 bases. CDR1 SGHDN and CDR2 FVKESK come from the germline V gene. This CDR3 region has 14 residues. The junction had 0 bases not matched to a gene; V was cut back by 4 bases and J by 1 base. The CDR3 DNA reads TGTGCCAGCAGCCGGACTAGCGGCACAGATACGCAGTATTTT. This codes for CASSRTSGTDTQYF.

CDR3 DNA sequence: TGTGCCAGCAGCTCGGCGAGAGGCACCACCTACGAGCAGTACTTC. Protein sequence: CASSSARGTTYEQYF. This rearrangement joins TRBV13 to TRBJ2-5, with D uncertain. The better agreement between TRBJ2-7 and the DNA end casts doubt on the J call. This CDR3 spans 15 amino acids. Germline V lookup: CDR1 PRHDT, CDR2 FYEKMQ (reference sequence).

This clone was seen a few times. J is TRBJ2-7 and V is TRBV19, with 7 bases that match TRBD1. Germline lookup yields CDR1 LNHDA and CDR2 SQIVND (reference sequence). This CDR3 has 15 residues. The V gene end was trimmed by 6 bases and the J gene end by 4 bases; junction bases not matched to a gene: 12. The DNA for the CDR3 is TGTGCCAGTAGAACAGACAGGGAGAGTGGGTACGAGCAGTACTTC. This codes for CASRTDRESGYEQYF.

V gene TRBV6-6 combines with J gene TRBJ2-1, with 12 nucleotides matching TRBD2. J lost 6 bases, V lost 6 bases, and 9 bases had no gene match. The CDR3 sequence is 16 residues long. Per the germline V gene, CDR1 is MNHNY and CDR2 is SVGAGI (reference sequence). The CDR3 sequence is CASRGLAGGARNEQFF. The CDR3 nucleotides are TGTGCCAGCAGGGGTCTAGCGGGAGGGGCACGCAATGAGCAGTTCTTC.

This clone was recorded only once. The J gene is TRBJ1-5, the V gene TRBV27; no clear D gene. CDR1 is MNHEY, CDR2 SMNVEV, per germline (reference sequence). V was clipped by 0 bases and J by 10 bases, with 13 bases between them. CDR3 size: 14 residues. CDR3 DNA sequence: TGTGCCAGCAGTTTATCTCCCCGTTTCCGCCCCCAGCATTTT. Amino acids: CASSLSPRFRPQHF.

J is TRBJ2-1 and V is TRBV19; a possible D gene is TRBD2 (5 bases). The V gene's germline CDR1 is LNHDA and CDR2 SQIVND (reference sequence). The CDR3 totals 14 residues. Trimming removed 7 bases at V and 5 bases at J, with 15 bases between. In DNA, the CDR3 is TGTGCCAGTATGAAATTCGCCGGGAACAATGAGCAGTTCTTC. Its protein is CASMKFAGNNEQFF.

The chain uses TRBV20-1 and TRBJ1-2; D not resolved. Germline CDR1 is DFQATT and CDR2 is SNEGSKA (reference sequence). The CDR3 has 11 residues. V dropped 0 bases and J dropped 5 bases, with 4 bases sitting between them. The CDR3 protein is CSARDRYGYTF. CDR3 coding DNA: TGCAGTGCTAGAGATCGGTATGGCTACACCTTC.

Note on this clone: Within the sample, other DNA sequences also encode this same CDR3. The chain combines TRBV18 with TRBJ2-7, with TRBD1 as a possible D gene (6 bases). V lost 3 bases, J lost 0 bases, and 9 bases lay in between. This CDR3 region has 14 residues. Germline lookup yields CDR1 KGHSH and CDR2 LQKENI. The CDR3, as DNA: TGTGCCAGCTCACCGAAGGACAGCTCCTACGAGCAGTACTTC. Translated: CASSPKDSSYEQYF. The full variable domain, rest sourced from reference TRBV18 and TRBJ2-7, is NAGVMQNPRHLVRRRGQEARLRCSPMKGHSHVYWYRQLPEEGLKFMVYLQKENIIDESGMPKERFSAEFPKEGPSILRIQQVVRGDSAAYFCASSPKDSSYEQYFGPGTRLTVT.

Notes on this clone: Other DNA sequences of this sample code for an identical CDR3. V and J are TRBV28 and TRBJ2-7, with TRBD2 matching over 14 bases. CDR1 and CDR2 from the germline V gene are MDHEN and SYDVKM. The trim removed 5 bases at V and 5 bases at J, leaving 5 bases unmatched. The length of the CDR3 is 15 residues. This chain's CDR3 is CASSPGLAGVHEQYF. As DNA, the CDR3 is TGTGCCAGCAGTCCGGGACTAGCGGGAGTCCACGAGCAGTACTTC.

The V gene is TRBV27, the J gene TRBJ2-5; D assignment may be TRBD1 or TRBD2 (5 bases each). With the DNA end fitting TRBJ2-7 better, the J assignment may be wrong. CDR1 and CDR2 (germline): MNHEY, SMNVEV (reference sequence). This CDR3 contains 15 residues. The CDR3 protein is CASSSLGADGFEQYF. The CDR3 DNA sequence: TGTGCCAGCAGTTCCCTCGGGGCGGATGGGTTCGAGCAGTACTTC.

The J gene is TRBJ2-3, the V gene TRBV27, with 10 bases identical to TRBD2. Losses at the gene ends were 4 bases for V and 6 bases for J; bases not matched to a gene: 10. CDR1 and CDR2 (germline): MNHEY, SMNVEV (reference sequence). The CDR3 totals 16 residues. CDR3 coding DNA: TGTGCCAGCAGTTCCCCCCAGCGGGAGGGATCGGATACGCAGTATTTT. Its protein product is CASSSPQREGSDTQYF.

The rearrangement links TRBV28 to TRBJ2-1; D ambiguous. The CDR3 length is 14 residues. CDR1 is MDHEN and CDR2 is SYDVKM in the germline V gene. Trimming pared 7 bases from V and 0 bases from J, leaving 10 bases between. CDR3 coding DNA: TGTGCCAGCATGGCGGCCTACTCCTACAATGAGCAGTTCTTC. Protein sequence: CASMAAYSYNEQFF.

CDR3 sequence (DNA): TGTGCCAGCAGCCTACAGGGTACCAAAAACATTCAGTACTTC. Protein: CASSLQGTKNIQYF. V gene TRBV28 combines with J gene TRBJ2-4, with TRBD1 as a possible D gene (6 bases). The CDR3 is 14 residues long. V lost 6 bases, J lost 2 bases, and 11 bases lay in between. Germline CDR1 and CDR2: MDHEN and SYDVKM.

The rearrangement uses TRBV28 and TRBJ1-1; 9 bases line up with TRBD1. Germline V gene lookup returns CDR1 MDHEN and CDR2 SYDVKM. CDR3 length: 15 residues. Trimming at V came to 5 bases and at J to 11 bases, leaving 15 bases not matched to a gene. CDR3 protein: CASSPGQGRVQPAFF. As DNA, the CDR3 is TGTGCCAGCAGTCCCGGACAGGGGAGGGTCCAACCGGCTTTCTTT.

This chain links TRBV5-6 with TRBJ1-3; no firm D call. The germline CDR1 and CDR2 sequences are SGHDT and YYEEEE. The germline V and J ends were trimmed by 3 bases and 2 bases, with 12 bases remaining between them. The CDR3 extends over 15 amino acids. The CDR3 spells CASSSGSGAGNTIYF. Written as DNA, the CDR3 is TGTGCCAGCAGCTCCGGTAGCGGGGCTGGAAACACCATATATTTT. The variable domain in full, completed from reference TRBV5-6 and TRBJ1-3, reads DAGVTQSPTHLIKTRGQQVTLRCSPKSGHDTVSWYQQALGQGPQFIFQYYEEEERQRGNFPDRFSGHQFPNYSSELNVNALLLGDSALYLCASSSGSGAGNTIYFGEGSWLTVV.

V is TRBV7-8 and J is TRBJ2-1; D remains ambiguous. This CDR3 is 13 amino acids long. V lost 6 bases and J lost 3, with 9 bases in between. Per germline, CDR1 SGHVS and CDR2 FQNEAQ. DNA for the CDR3: TGTGCCAGCAGGAGGCGCGGCTACAATGAGCAGTTCTTC. This sequence encodes CASRRRGYNEQFF.